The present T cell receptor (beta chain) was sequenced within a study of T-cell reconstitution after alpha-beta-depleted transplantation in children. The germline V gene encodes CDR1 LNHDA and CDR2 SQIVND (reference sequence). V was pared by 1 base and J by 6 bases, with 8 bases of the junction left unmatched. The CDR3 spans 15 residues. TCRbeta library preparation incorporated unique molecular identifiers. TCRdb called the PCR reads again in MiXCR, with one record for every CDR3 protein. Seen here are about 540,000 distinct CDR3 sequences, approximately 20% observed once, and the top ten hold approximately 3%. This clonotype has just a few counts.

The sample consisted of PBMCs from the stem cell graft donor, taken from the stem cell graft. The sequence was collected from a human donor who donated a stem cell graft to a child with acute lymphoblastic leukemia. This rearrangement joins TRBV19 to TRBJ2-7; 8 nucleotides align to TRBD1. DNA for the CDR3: TGTGCCAGTAGTATAGCAAGGACAGGGAGATTCGAGCAGTACTTC. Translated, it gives CASSIARTGRFEQYF.